This passage covers 26 T cell receptor beta chains from one sample sequenced in a study of control samples from healthy donors and cancer patients (dated by TCRdb to the early 2020s). The library was built by means of the immunoSEQ multiplex PCR assay. This is the immuneACCESS table as TCRdb keeps it, with only in-frame sequences that have V and J called. A part of the clones is gone; compared with another copy, unresolved V genes explain less than half, and the rest is unexplained. For this sample there are about 130,000 clones; roughly 87% appear just once. The top ten constitute roughly 2% of the sample. The sequenced sample consisted of blood. Receptor source: a man between 18 and 29 years old in good health.

V gene TRBV27 combines with J gene TRBJ1-6; D possibly corresponds to TRBD1 (6 bases). CDR3 length: 16 residues. V was shortened by 7 bases and J by 7 bases, with 20 bases between the two germline ends. Germline CDR1 reads MNHEY; CDR2 reads SMNVEV (reference sequence). CDR3 DNA: TGTGCCAGCAAGGTCGCAGGGGAGTCGGGGAATTCACCCCTCCACTTT. Translation: CASKVAGESGNSPLHF.

This clone turned up a few times. The chain links TRBV2 to TRBJ2-1; D is perhaps TRBD2 (6 bases). CDR3 length equals 13 residues. V was trimmed by 1 base and J by 16 bases, leaving 17 bases between them. Germline CDR1 reads SNHLY; CDR2 reads FYNNEI. The CDR3 loop is CASSEVQETSRFF. The CDR3 region has the DNA TGTGCCAGCAGTGAAGTTCAGGAGACTAGTCGTTTCTTC.

The J gene is TRBJ2-5, the V gene TRBV11-2; TRBD1 or TRBD2 may be the D gene (6 bases each). The CDR3 has 15 amino acids. The germline CDR1 and CDR2 sequences are SGHAT and FQNNGV. With 4 bases removed from V and 2 bases from J, the gap between germline ends came to 14 bases. CDR3 in amino acids: CASSYLRGTQETQYF. The CDR3, as DNA: TGTGCCAGCAGCTACCTCCGCGGGACACAAGAGACCCAGTACTTC.

V and J are TRBV25-1 and TRBJ2-1; perhaps TRBD2 as D (7 bases). CDR3 length: 16 amino acids. Germline V gives CDR1 MGHDK, CDR2 SYGVNS. Trimming took 9 bases from V and 4 from J, leaving 22 bases between them. CDR3 residues: CASSRGGAPGYNEQFF. The CDR3 coding sequence is TGTGCCAGTTCCAGGGGAGGGGCCCCAGGTTACAATGAGCAGTTCTTC.

The gene calls are TRBV27 and TRBJ1-1; possible D gene TRBD1, 5 bases. In germline, CDR1 is MNHEY, CDR2 SMNVEV (reference sequence). Trimming pared 5 bases from V and 8 bases from J, leaving 9 bases between. This CDR3 region has 11 residues. The CDR3 loop reads CASSATGEAFF. The DNA of the CDR3 is TGTGCCAGCAGTGCCACAGGAGAAGCTTTCTTT.

The CDR3 DNA sequence: TGTGCCAGCAGTTCCCCGAGGGGGCGGGAGCGCACCGGGGAGCTGTTTTTT. Its translation: CASSSPRGRERTGELFF. V gene TRBV27 combines with J gene TRBJ2-2; possibly TRBD1 or TRBD2 for D (7 bases each). Deletions cut 4 bases from V and 4 bases from J, with 19 bases between. CDR1 is MNHEY, CDR2 SMNVEV, per germline (reference sequence). This CDR3 comprises 17 residues.

By share of the sample, this clone is medium-sized. The chain joins TRBV10-3 to TRBJ2-1, with 7 bases that match TRBD1. With V trimmed by 8 bases and J by 8 bases, 9 bases remained unmatched. Germline V gives CDR1 ENHRY, CDR2 SYGVKD. The CDR3 loop spans 13 amino acids. CDR3 protein: CAIEGADRDEQFF. The CDR3 nucleotides are TGTGCCATCGAGGGGGCCGACCGGGATGAGCAGTTCTTC.

The V call is TRBV11-3, the J call TRBJ2-3; 8 bases match TRBD2. With 1 base clipped from V and 3 bases from J, the junction kept 3 bases outside the gene matches. The CDR3 covers 15 residues. Germline V gives CDR1 SGHNT, CDR2 YENEEA. The CDR3 loop is CASSLATGGTDTQYF. CDR3 coding DNA: TGTGCCAGCAGCTTAGCAACGGGAGGGACAGATACGCAGTATTTT.

V is TRBV6-2 or TRBV6-3 and J is TRBJ2-7, with 13 nucleotides matching TRBD2. The CDR3 extends over 17 amino acids. Trimming took 2 bases from V and 0 from J; bases not matched to a gene: 4. Germline loops: CDR1 MNHEY, CDR2 SVGEGT. The CDR3 DNA sequence: TGTGCCAGCAGTTACCGGACTAGCGGGAGACACTCCTACGAGCAGTACTTC. Translated: CASSYRTSGRHSYEQYF.

This clone was observed once. The rearrangement uses TRBV7-7 and TRBJ2-5, with 8 nucleotides matching TRBD1. Losses at the gene ends were 5 bases for V and 5 bases for J; bases not matched to a gene: 10. Germline-derived CDR1 and CDR2 are SSHAT and FNYEAQ (reference sequence). The CDR3 runs to 15 residues. Here the CDR3 DNA reads TGTGCCAGCAGCCTAGGGACAGGCGGAGCGGAGACCCAGTACTTC. It specifies CASSLGTGGAETQYF.

Only one count was recorded for this clone. The genes are TRBV30 and TRBJ2-1, with 9 bases fitting TRBD2. J was trimmed by 9 bases and V by 0 bases; bases with no gene match: 6. The V gene's germline CDR1 is GTSNPN and CDR2 SVGIG (reference sequence). CDR3 size: 14 residues. CDR3 DNA sequence: TGTGCCTGGAGTGTTAGCGGGAGTCTTAGTGAGCAGTTCTTC. Translating it yields CAWSVSGSLSEQFF. The full variable domain, its missing parts supplied by reference TRBV30 and TRBJ2-1, is SQTIHQWPATLVQPVGSPLSLECTVEGTSNPNLYWYRQAAGRGLQLLFYSVGIGQISSEVPQNLSASRPQDRQFILSSKKLLLSDSGFYLCAWSVSGSLSEQFFGPGTRLTVL.

The rearrangement uses TRBV28 and TRBJ2-5; D not certain. Trimming cost V 6 bases and J 7 bases, with 9 bases left between them. Looked up from germline, CDR1 is MDHEN and CDR2 is SYDVKM. This CDR3 has 11 residues. This chain's CDR3 is CASRTPSTQYF. The DNA for the CDR3 is TGTGCCAGCAGGACGCCTTCGACCCAGTACTTC.

The CDR3 region is CATSDLVPTDTQYF. CDR3 nucleotide sequence: TGTGCCACCAGTGACCTGGTACCCACAGATACGCAGTATTTT. This chain joins TRBV24-1 and TRBJ2-3, with D unclear. V lost 4 bases and J 2 bases, leaving 9 bases between the germline ends. Germline lookup yields CDR1 KGHDR and CDR2 SFDVKD. The CDR3 consists of 14 residues.

The chain recombines TRBV2 with TRBJ2-6, with D perhaps assigned TRBD1 or TRBD2 (5 bases each). V lost 8 bases and J 0 bases, leaving 17 bases between the germline ends. Germline V CDR1 and CDR2: SNHLY, FYNNEI. This CDR3 is built from 17 residues. CDR3 in DNA: TGTGCCAGCCATCCGGGACCTTTATACTCTGGGGCCAACGTCCTGACTTTC. Translated, it gives CASHPGPLYSGANVLTF.

The chain recombines TRBV5-1 with TRBJ2-2; perhaps TRBD2 as D (6 bases). Trimming removed 5 bases at V and 3 bases at J, with 14 bases between. This CDR3 has 15 residues. Germline V gene data show CDR1 as SGHRS and CDR2 as YFSETQ. The CDR3 nucleotides read TGCGCCAGCAGTTATCGCGGGAAAGACACCGGGGAGCTGTTTTTT. Translating gives CASSYRGKDTGELFF.

This rearrangement joins TRBV6-5 to TRBJ2-7; weak D call: TRBD2 (6 bases). V was cut by 0 bases and J by 6 bases, with 9 bases left in between. CDR3 length: 13 residues. CDR1 and CDR2 (germline): MNHEY, SVGAGI. This chain's CDR3 is CASSYSTGAEQYF. The DNA for the CDR3 is TGTGCCAGCAGTTACTCGACGGGAGCCGAGCAGTACTTC.

This clone was observed once. The rearrangement links TRBV10-3 to TRBJ1-2; D is unclear. There are 13 residues in the CDR3. Trimming removed 2 bases at V and 5 bases at J, with 9 bases between. Germline V gives CDR1 ENHRY, CDR2 SYGVKD. The CDR3 sequence: CAISEDRLYGYTF. DNA for the CDR3: TGTGCCATCAGTGAGGATAGGCTTTATGGCTACACCTTC.

The J gene is TRBJ1-1, the V gene TRBV14, with 11 bases aligning to TRBD1. V lost 4 bases, J lost 4 bases, and 8 bases stayed unmatched. Germline V CDR1 and CDR2: SGHDN, FVKESK. CDR3 length: 16 residues. In DNA, the CDR3 is TGTGCCAGCAGCCCCGGACAGGGGGCCTTGGTCACTGAAGCTTTCTTT. Translating gives CASSPGQGALVTEAFF.

The rearrangement uses TRBV7-9 and TRBJ2-6; the match to TRBD1 covers 9 bases. The trim removed 5 bases at V and 0 bases at J, leaving 11 bases unmatched. The CDR3 loop spans 19 amino acids. CDR1 is SEHNR and CDR2 is FQNEAQ in the germline V gene (reference sequence). This CDR3 is CASSTTGTGIYSGANVLTF. The DNA for the CDR3 is TGTGCCAGCAGCACAACCGGGACAGGGATCTACTCTGGGGCCAACGTCCTGACTTTC.

The chain couples TRBV7-9 to TRBJ2-7; the D call may be TRBD1 or TRBD2 (5 bases each). The CDR3 has 14 residues. From germline, CDR1 is SEHNR and CDR2 FQNEAQ (reference sequence). V was trimmed by 4 bases and J by 3 bases, leaving 13 bases between them. Written as DNA, the CDR3 is TGTGCCAGCAGCTCCCGGGACCCCGTCTACGAGCAGTACTTC. Translating gives CASSSRDPVYEQYF.

The chain carries TRBV18 and TRBJ2-7; TRBD1 is a possible D gene (5 bases). V lost 4 bases and J lost 3, with 10 bases in between. The germline CDR1 and CDR2 sequences are KGHSH and LQKENI. The CDR3 runs to 13 residues. The CDR3 DNA is TGTGCCAGCTCACTCAGGGAAGTCTACGAGCAGTACTTC. It yields the protein CASSLREVYEQYF.

The V and J genes are TRBV3-1 (or the pseudogene TRBV3-2) and TRBJ1-4; D may be TRBD1 (6 bases). Trimming took 4 bases from V and 4 from J, leaving 16 bases between them. The CDR3 has 16 residues. Looked up from germline, CDR1 is LGHDT and CDR2 is YNNKEL (reference sequence). The CDR3 DNA is TGTGCCAGCAGCCCATACACACAGGGACATAATGAAAAACTGTTTTTT. It encodes CASSPYTQGHNEKLFF.

The chain uses TRBV27 and TRBJ1-3, with 8 bases matching TRBD1. Germline CDR1 and CDR2: MNHEY and SMNVEV (reference sequence). The CDR3 is 19 residues long. V dropped 5 bases and J dropped 1; count of bases not matched to a gene: 16. The CDR3 sequence is CASSRYPPSGGLSGNTIYF. CDR3 nucleotides: TGTGCCAGCAGTAGGTACCCACCTTCAGGGGGCTTATCTGGAAACACCATATATTTT.

J is TRBJ2-3 and V is TRBV7-2; 7 positions match TRBD2. The CDR3 contains 15 residues. V shed 3 bases and J 3 bases; nucleotides not matched to a gene: 6. CDR1 and CDR2 (germline): SGHTA, FQGNSA. The CDR3 spells CASSFGGRQTDTQYF. In DNA, the CDR3 is TGTGCCAGCAGCTTCGGGGGGAGGCAGACAGATACGCAGTATTTT.

A single count supports this clone. The rearrangement links TRBV30 to TRBJ2-5; TRBD2 matches 13 bases. The V gene's germline CDR1 is GTSNPN and CDR2 SVGIG (reference sequence). The CDR3 is made up of 15 amino acids. The trim removed 3 bases at V and 14 bases at J, leaving 15 bases unmatched. The CDR3 bases are TGTGCCTGGAGCAACAAGGGACTAGCGGGAACGGCATCCTACTTC. Translated: CAWSNKGLAGTASYF. The full variable domain, in which reference TRBV30 and TRBJ2-5 provide the parts outside the CDR3, is SQTIHQWPATLVQPVGSPLSLECTVEGTSNPNLYWYRQAAGRGLQLLFYSVGIGQISSEVPQNLSASRPQDRQFILSSKKLLLSDSGFYLCAWSNKGLAGTASYFGPGTRLLVL.

The chain carries TRBV28 and TRBJ1-2; TRBD1 aligns across 8 bases. The CDR3 extends over 16 amino acids. The V gene end was trimmed by 4 bases and the J gene end by 4 bases; junction bases not matched to a gene: 11. The germline V gene encodes CDR1 MDHEN and CDR2 SYDVKM. CDR3 protein: CASSSRTGQGIYGYTF. The DNA of the CDR3 is TGTGCCAGCAGTTCGCGGACAGGGCAAGGAATCTATGGCTACACCTTC.